These T cell receptor beta chains were read from a single sample in a study of cytomegalovirus exposure and HLA in healthy donors. This table comes from immunoSEQ multiplex PCR, and its TCRdb copy is limited to in-frame clones, with some not included. Of some 220,000 clones listed, around 90% are singletons. The sequenced sample consisted of PBMCs. The source is a woman aged 18-29 years in good health and CMV-seronegative. The conserved cysteine and the conserved F or W are not part of the CDR3 here. The order of the fields is J gene, V gene, CDR3 protein.

j_gene: TRBJ1-1; v_gene: TRBV19; CDR3aa: ASSMGQTEAF
j_gene: TRBJ1-2; v_gene: TRBV6-5; CDR3aa: ASSSYQGRRDGYT
j_gene: TRBJ2-7; v_gene: TRBV10-1; CDR3aa: ASSENNRGSLYEQY
j_gene: TRBJ2-7; v_gene: TRBV11-2; CDR3aa: ASSLGDEQY
j_gene: TRBJ2-6; v_gene: TRBV5-6; CDR3aa: ASSSVWLAGAGANVLT
j_gene: TRBJ2-5; v_gene: TRBV7-9; CDR3aa: ASSLSAGGRETQY
j_gene: TRBJ1-1; v_gene: TRBV27; CDR3aa: ASGVPWVNTEAF
j_gene: TRBJ1-2; v_gene: TRBV6-6; CDR3aa: ASSPSYGYT
j_gene: TRBJ2-3; v_gene: TRBV5-4; CDR3aa: ASSFSSTQY
j_gene: TRBJ2-7; v_gene: TRBV5-4; CDR3aa: ASSWTSGGNYEQY
j_gene: TRBJ1-1; v_gene: TRBV29-1; CDR3aa: SVDRRGAGNTEAF
j_gene: TRBJ2-7; v_gene: TRBV27; CDR3aa: ASSLSSGSSYEQY
j_gene: TRBJ2-5; v_gene: TRBV18; CDR3aa: ASSFSGTTQETQY
j_gene: TRBJ1-2; v_gene: TRBV18; CDR3aa: ASSRELDRSIYGYT
j_gene: TRBJ1-2; v_gene: TRBV6-5; CDR3aa: ASSGTGEGGYT
j_gene: TRBJ1-3; v_gene: TRBV5-1; CDR3aa: ASSLVGQGVGNTIY
j_gene: TRBJ2-7; v_gene: TRBV5-1; CDR3aa: ASSLKGISYEQY
j_gene: TRBJ2-5; v_gene: TRBV7-7; CDR3aa: ASSLGGSQETQY
j_gene: TRBJ2-5; v_gene: TRBV2; CDR3aa: ARTDRQYQETQY
j_gene: TRBJ2-1; v_gene: TRBV27; CDR3aa: ASSLSDSAYNEQF
j_gene: TRBJ1-1; v_gene: TRBV7-9; CDR3aa: ASSFGGSTEAF
j_gene: TRBJ2-1; v_gene: TRBV7-9; CDR3aa: ASSRAGPNNEQF
j_gene: TRBJ1-1; v_gene: TRBV7-2; CDR3aa: ASSFWGGTEAF
j_gene: TRBJ1-6; v_gene: TRBV27; CDR3aa: ASSPLLGDNSPLH
j_gene: TRBJ2-6; v_gene: TRBV19; CDR3aa: ASSLLGANVLT
j_gene: TRBJ2-3; v_gene: TRBV2; CDR3aa: ASTLAGGRSGDTQY
j_gene: TRBJ2-7; v_gene: TRBV5-1; CDR3aa: ASSQGTSGGHEQY